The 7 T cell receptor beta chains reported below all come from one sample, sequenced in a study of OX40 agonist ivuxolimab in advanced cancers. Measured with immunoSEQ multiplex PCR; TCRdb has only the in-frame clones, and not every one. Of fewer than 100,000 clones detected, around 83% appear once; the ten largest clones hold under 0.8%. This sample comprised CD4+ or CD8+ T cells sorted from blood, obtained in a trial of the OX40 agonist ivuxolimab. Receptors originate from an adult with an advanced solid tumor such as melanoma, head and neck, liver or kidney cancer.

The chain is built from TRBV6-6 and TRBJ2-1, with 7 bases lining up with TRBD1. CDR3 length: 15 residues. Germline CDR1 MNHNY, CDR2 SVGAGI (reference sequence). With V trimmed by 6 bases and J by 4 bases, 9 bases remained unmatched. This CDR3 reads CASSATGPVYNEQFF. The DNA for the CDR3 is TGTGCCAGCAGCGCGACAGGGCCTGTGTACAATGAGCAGTTCTTC.

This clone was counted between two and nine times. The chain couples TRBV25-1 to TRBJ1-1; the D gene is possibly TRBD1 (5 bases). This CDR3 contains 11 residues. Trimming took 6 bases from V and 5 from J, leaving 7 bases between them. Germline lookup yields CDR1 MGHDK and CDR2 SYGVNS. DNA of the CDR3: TGTGCCAGCAGAGGGGAAACTGAAGCTTTCTTT. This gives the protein CASRGETEAFF.

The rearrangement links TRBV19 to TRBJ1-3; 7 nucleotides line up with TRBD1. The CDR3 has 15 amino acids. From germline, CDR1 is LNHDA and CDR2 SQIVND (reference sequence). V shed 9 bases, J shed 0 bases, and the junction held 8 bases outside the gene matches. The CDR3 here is CASGTGEGSGNTIYF. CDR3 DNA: TGTGCCAGCGGAACAGGGGAGGGCTCTGGAAACACCATATATTTT.

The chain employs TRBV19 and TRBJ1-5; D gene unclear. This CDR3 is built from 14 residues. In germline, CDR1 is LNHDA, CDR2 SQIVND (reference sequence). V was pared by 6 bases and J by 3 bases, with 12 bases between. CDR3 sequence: CASSPAGYNQPQHF. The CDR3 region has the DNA TGTGCCAGTAGCCCGGCCGGATACAATCAGCCCCAGCATTTT.

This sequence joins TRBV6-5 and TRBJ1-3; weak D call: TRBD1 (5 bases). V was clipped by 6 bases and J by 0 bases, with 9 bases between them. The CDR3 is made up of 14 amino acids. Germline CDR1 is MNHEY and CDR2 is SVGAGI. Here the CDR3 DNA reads TGTGCCAGCAGACGGACACGCTCTGGAAACACCATATATTTT. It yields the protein CASRRTRSGNTIYF.

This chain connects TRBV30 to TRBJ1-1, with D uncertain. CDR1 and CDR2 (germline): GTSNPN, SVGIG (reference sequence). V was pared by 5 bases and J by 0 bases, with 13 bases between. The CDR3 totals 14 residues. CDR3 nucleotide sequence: TGTGCCTGGGGTTCAAGGATCATGAACACTGAAGCTTTCTTT. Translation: CAWGSRIMNTEAFF. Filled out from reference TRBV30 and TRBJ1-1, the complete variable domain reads SQTIHQWPATLVQPVGSPLSLECTVEGTSNPNLYWYRQAAGRGLQLLFYSVGIGQISSEVPQNLSASRPQDRQFILSSKKLLLSDSGFYLCAWGSRIMNTEAFFGQGTRLTVV.

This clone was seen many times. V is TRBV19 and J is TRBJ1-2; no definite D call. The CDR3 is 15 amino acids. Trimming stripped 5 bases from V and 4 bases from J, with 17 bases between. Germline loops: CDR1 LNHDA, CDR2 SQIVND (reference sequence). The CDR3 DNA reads TGTGCCAGTAGTGCGATGTGGCCGAGCAGCTATGGCTACACCTTC. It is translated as CASSAMWPSSYGYTF.